This T cell receptor (beta chain) was obtained from a study of blood T cell repertoires in COVID-19. The germline V gene encodes CDR1 MDHEN and CDR2 SYDVKM. Unmatched junction bases numbered 9, after V lost 6 bases and J lost 2 bases. The CDR3 contains 16 residues. The assay was immunoSEQ multiplex PCR, and TCRdb's table has in-frame clones only and misses some. The table has around 68,000 clones, under 85% seen once. The V and J genes are TRBV28 and TRBJ1-5; 8 nucleotides match TRBD1. The TCR comes from a woman between 50 and 59 years old with acute or convalescent COVID-19. The material sequenced was peripheral blood. The CDR3 coding sequence is TGTGCCAGCAGACCGGACAGGGAAAGCCGCAATCAGCCCCAGCATTTT. It is translated as CASRPDRESRNQPQHF.